This TCR beta chain was profiled in a study of beta chain features in type 1 diabetes. Study-level points and caveats: Shorter templates might be favored by PCR, and equally so in patients and in controls. Type 1 diabetes patients had moderately but significantly shorter TCRB CDR3s in all four CD4+ subsets.

The CDR3 is 17 residues long. V dropped 5 bases and J dropped 5; count of bases not matched to a gene: 12. Germline CDR1 and CDR2: SGHTA and FQGNSA. Comments on this clone: Its antigen remains unidentified.

Investigators reverse transcribed all isolated RNA, so they sequenced expressed TCRB transcripts. Measured with immunoSEQ multiplex PCR; TCRdb has only the in-frame clones, and not every one. The sample consists of about 370,000 clones, 9.5% to 10% of them appearing once. The authors sorted CD4+ naive, central memory, regulatory and stem cell-like memory cells via CD45RO/CCR7/CD25/CD127/CD95/CD27. This clonotype was sampled from a man aged 25-45 years with type 1 diabetes. This rearrangement joins TRBV7-2 to TRBJ2-5, with 12 bases fitting TRBD1. Sequenced sample: central memory CD4+ T cells from blood. The CDR3 region has the DNA TGTGCCAGCAGCCGAATTCCCCCGGGACAGGGGGCGGAGACCCAGTACTTC. This translates into CASSRIPPGQGAETQYF.